The clone carrying this T cell receptor (beta chain) has just a few counts. The antigen is undetermined. The data were obtained in a study of vaccination and CD4 T cells after COVID-19. The CDR3 extends over 11 amino acids. Trimming cost V 8 bases and J 7 bases, with 9 bases left between them. Germline values: CDR1 KGHDR, CDR2 SFDVKD. Treatment here: 10-day PBMC culture with coronavirus spike peptide pools or control peptides (ViraFEST assay). Sequencing of DNA taken from cultured CD4+ T cells relied on the Oncomine TCR Beta short-read assay. TCRdb re-called the PCR reads through MiXCR, storing one row per CDR3 protein. The sample contains under 11,000 distinct CDR3 sequences, roughly two fifths of which appear only once.

J is TRBJ2-3 and V is TRBV24-1; D call uncertain. This receptor was taken from a human donor who had recovered from COVID-19. The sequencing sample was made of CD4+ T cells from blood, cultured in vitro. CDR3: CATKDSYTQYF. The CDR3 region has the DNA TGTGCCACCAAAGACTCGTATACGCAGTATTTT.